These 5 T cell receptor beta chains were sequenced from one sample in a study of blood T cell repertoires in COVID-19. Using immunoSEQ multiplex PCR, the repertoire was profiled, and TCRdb retains in-frame clones only, with some absent. Among 150,000 or so clones, 87% were seen once, and the ten largest hold around 10%. Sequenced: peripheral blood. These receptor sequences come from a woman in her seventies with COVID-19, enrolled during active disease.

The rearrangement joins TRBV24-1 to TRBJ2-7; weak D call: TRBD1 (7 bases). Looked up from germline, CDR1 is KGHDR and CDR2 is SFDVKD. V was trimmed by 9 bases and J by 2 bases, leaving 16 bases between them. The CDR3 runs 14 residues. Written as DNA, the CDR3 is TGTGCCACCTCAGGGGGGCCCTCTACCTACGAGCAGTACTTC. Its translation is CATSGGPSTYEQYF.

This chain joins TRBV24-1 and TRBJ1-3; a weak D match, TRBD1 (5 bases). The CDR3 is 15 amino acids. Trimming took off 6 bases at V and 2 bases at J, with 13 bases between the two ends. Germline V gene data show CDR1 as KGHDR and CDR2 as SFDVKD. For the CDR3, the DNA is TGTGCCACCAGTACCAGGGCTAAGACTGGAAACACCATATATTTT. Protein: CATSTRAKTGNTIYF.

This clone is a singleton in its sample. V usage is TRBV7-2 and J usage is TRBJ1-2; 10 positions agree with TRBD1. Germline CDR1 and CDR2: SGHTA and FQGNSA. V trimming: 0 bases; J trimming: 14 bases; junction bases outside the gene matches: 12. This CDR3 spans 15 amino acids. Here the CDR3 DNA reads TGTGCCAGCAGCTTAGCTTCCGGGACAGGGGTTTATGGTACCTTC. It specifies CASSLASGTGVYGTF.

J is TRBJ1-4 and V is TRBV7-9, with 10 nucleotides matching TRBD1. The CDR3 runs 16 residues. Germline CDR1 is SEHNR and CDR2 is FQNEAQ (reference sequence). J was trimmed by 0 bases and V by 5 bases; bases with no gene match: 3. In DNA, the CDR3 is TGTGCCAGCAGCACCGGACAGGGGGCAACTAATGAAAAACTGTTTTTT. Protein product: CASSTGQGATNEKLFF.

This rearrangement joins TRBV4-1 to TRBJ1-6, with 7 bases that match TRBD1. This CDR3 comprises 15 residues. The germline V gene has CDR1 MGHRA and CDR2 YSYEKL. J lost 7 bases, V lost 2 bases, and 5 bases had no gene match. DNA of the CDR3: TGCGCCAGCAGCCAACCCACAGGGGCCAATTCACCCCTCCACTTT. Its protein product is CASSQPTGANSPLHF.